This T cell receptor beta chain originates from a study of T cell responses to AZD1222 COVID-19 vaccine. Trimming pared 5 bases from V and 2 bases from J, leaving 13 bases between. Per the germline V gene, CDR1 is MNHEY and CDR2 is SVGAGI. The CDR3 extends over 15 amino acids. In the case of this clone: Its antigen is undetermined.

Study-level points and caveats: With two AZD1222 doses given, Spike-specific TCR breadth and depth both rose.

Here immunoSEQ multiplex PCR was the method, and the copy in TCRdb shows in-frame clones only, minus some. The repertoire holds under 95,000 clones, with about 87% as singletons. The TCR sequence derives from an adult in good health. This chain connects TRBV6-5 to TRBJ1-5; a weak D match, TRBD1 (6 bases). Material: peripheral blood, obtained on day 0 of AZD1222 vaccination. CDR3 region: CASSPQGARNQPQHF. The CDR3 DNA follows: TGTGCCAGCAGTCCACAGGGAGCCCGCAATCAGCCCCAGCATTTT.